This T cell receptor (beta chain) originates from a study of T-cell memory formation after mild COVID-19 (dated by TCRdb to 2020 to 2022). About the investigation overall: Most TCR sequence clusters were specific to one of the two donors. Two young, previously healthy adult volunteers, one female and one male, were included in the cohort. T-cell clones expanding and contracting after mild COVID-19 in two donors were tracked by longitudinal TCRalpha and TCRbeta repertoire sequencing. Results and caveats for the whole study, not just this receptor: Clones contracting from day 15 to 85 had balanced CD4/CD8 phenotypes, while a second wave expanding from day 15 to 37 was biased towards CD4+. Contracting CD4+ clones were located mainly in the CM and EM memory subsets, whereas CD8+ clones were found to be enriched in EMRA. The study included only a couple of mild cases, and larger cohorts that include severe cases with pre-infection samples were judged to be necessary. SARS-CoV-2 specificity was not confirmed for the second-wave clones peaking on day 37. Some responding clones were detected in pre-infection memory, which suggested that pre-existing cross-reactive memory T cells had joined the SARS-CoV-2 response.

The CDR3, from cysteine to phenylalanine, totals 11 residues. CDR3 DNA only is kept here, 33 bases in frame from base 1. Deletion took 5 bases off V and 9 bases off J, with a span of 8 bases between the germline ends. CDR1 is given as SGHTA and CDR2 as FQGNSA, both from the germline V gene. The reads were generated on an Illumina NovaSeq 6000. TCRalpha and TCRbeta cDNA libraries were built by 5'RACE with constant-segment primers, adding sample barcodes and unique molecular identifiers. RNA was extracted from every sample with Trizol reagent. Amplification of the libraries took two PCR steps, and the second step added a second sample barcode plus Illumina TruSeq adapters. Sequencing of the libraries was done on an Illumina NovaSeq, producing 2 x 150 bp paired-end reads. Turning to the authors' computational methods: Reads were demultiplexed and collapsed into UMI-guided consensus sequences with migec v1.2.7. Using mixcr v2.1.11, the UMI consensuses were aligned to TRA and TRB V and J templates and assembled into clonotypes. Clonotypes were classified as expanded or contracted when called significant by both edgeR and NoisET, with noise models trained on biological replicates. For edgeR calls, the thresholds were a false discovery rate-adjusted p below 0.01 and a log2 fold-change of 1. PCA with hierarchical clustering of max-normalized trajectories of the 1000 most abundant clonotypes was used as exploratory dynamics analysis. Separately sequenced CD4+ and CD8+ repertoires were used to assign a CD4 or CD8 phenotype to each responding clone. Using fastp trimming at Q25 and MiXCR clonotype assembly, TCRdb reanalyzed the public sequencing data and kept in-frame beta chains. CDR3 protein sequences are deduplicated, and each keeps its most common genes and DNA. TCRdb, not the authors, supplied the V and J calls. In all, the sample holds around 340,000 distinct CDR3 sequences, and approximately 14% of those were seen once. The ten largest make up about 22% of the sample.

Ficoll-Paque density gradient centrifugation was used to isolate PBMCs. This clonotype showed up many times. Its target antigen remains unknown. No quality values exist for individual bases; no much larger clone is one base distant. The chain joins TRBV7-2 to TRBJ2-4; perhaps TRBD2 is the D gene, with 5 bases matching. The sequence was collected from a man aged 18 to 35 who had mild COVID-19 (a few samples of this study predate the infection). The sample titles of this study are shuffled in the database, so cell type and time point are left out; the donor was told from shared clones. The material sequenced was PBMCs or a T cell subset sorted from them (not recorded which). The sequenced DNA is TGTGCCAGCAGCATTGGAGGCATTCAGTACTTC. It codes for CASSIGGIQYF.